The clone carrying this TCR beta chain has a single count. Its antigen remains unknown. The data belong to a study of T cells in tuberculosis. Across the study: Sequenced TCRs come from CD1B-GMM tetramer-binding T cells. A South African cohort included IGRA-negative adolescents, latently infected IGRA-positive adolescents and adults with active tuberculosis.

Per germline, CDR1 GTSNPN and CDR2 SVGIG (reference sequence). The J segment lost 6 bases and the V segment lost 0 bases, leaving 8 bases of the junction unmatched. CDR3 length: 15 amino acids. Adolescents were screened for latent TB by skin test and IGRA. Assay used: immunoSEQ multiplex PCR; TCRdb lists only in-frame clones, some missing. The table records 30,000 to 40,000 clones, 97% of them present only once. Findings and limits, study-wide: Active tuberculosis patients had shorter CDR3-alpha; the beta difference was nonsignificant.

Specimen: PBMCs. The chain is built from TRBV30 and TRBJ2-1, with TRBD2 matching 7 bases. This TCR was recovered from a donor between 10 and 35 years old with latent tuberculosis or without tuberculosis infection. The DNA for the CDR3 is TGTGCCTGGAGTGTAACCAGCGGGATAGGCAATGAGCAGTTCTTC. Amino acid sequence: CAWSVTSGIGNEQFF.